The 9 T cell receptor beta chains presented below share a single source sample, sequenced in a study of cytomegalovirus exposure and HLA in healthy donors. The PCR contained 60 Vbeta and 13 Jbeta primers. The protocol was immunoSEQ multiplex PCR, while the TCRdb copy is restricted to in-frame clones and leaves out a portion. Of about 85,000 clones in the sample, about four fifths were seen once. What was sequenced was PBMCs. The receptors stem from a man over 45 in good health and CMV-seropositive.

CDR3 amino acids: CASRTSGGETQYF. CDR3 bases: TGCGCCAGCAGGACATCAGGGGGAGAGACCCAGTACTTC. The rearrangement uses TRBV5-1 and TRBJ2-5, with 7 positions matching TRBD1. The CDR3 totals 13 residues. Trimming cost V 5 bases and J 4 bases; bases outside gene matches: 5. Per the germline V gene, CDR1 is SGHRS and CDR2 is YFSETQ.

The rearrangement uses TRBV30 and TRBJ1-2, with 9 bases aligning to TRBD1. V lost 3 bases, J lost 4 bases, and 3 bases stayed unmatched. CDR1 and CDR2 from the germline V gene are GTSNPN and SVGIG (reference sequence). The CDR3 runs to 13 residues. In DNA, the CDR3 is TGTGCCTGGAGGACGACAGGGGGCTATGGCTACACCTTC. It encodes CAWRTTGGYGYTF.

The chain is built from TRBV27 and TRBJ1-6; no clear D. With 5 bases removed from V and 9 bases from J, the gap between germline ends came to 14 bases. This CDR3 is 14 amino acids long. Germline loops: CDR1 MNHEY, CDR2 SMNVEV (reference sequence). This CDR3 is CASSPGVSVSPLHF. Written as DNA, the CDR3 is TGTGCCAGCAGTCCGGGTGTATCGGTTTCACCCCTCCACTTT.

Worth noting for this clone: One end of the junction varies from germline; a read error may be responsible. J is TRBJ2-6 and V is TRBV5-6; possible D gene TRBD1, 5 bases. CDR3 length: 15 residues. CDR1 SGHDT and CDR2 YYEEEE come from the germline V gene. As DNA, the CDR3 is TGTGCCAGCAGCTTCTTAGCAACTGGGGCCAACGGCCTGACTTTC. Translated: CASSFLATGANGLTF.

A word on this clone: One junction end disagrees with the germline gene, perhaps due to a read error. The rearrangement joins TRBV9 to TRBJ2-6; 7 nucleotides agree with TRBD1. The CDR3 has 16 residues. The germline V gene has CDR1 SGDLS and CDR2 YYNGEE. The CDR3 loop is CASAEGALPGANGLTF. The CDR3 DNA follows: TGTGCCAGCGCAGAGGGGGCACTACCTGGGGCCAACGGCCTGACTTTC. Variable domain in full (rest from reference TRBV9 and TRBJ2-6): DSGVTQTPKHLITATGQRVTLRCSPRSGDLSVYWYQQSLDQGLQFLIQYYNGEERAKGNILERFSAQQFPDLHSELNLSSLELGDSALYFCASAEGALPGANGLTFGAGSRLTVL.

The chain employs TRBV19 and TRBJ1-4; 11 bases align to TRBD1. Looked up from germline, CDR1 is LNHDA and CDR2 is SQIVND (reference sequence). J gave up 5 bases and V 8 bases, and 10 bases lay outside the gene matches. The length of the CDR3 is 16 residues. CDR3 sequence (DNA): TGTGCCAGTTGGACAGGGGGCTTCGTTGGGAATGAAAAACTGTTTTTT. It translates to CASWTGGFVGNEKLFF.

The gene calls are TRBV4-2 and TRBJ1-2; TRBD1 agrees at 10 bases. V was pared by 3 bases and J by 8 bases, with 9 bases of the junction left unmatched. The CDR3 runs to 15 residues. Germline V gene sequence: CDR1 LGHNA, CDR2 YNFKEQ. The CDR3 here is CASSHSGTGAGGYTF. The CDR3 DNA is TGTGCCAGCAGCCATTCCGGGACAGGGGCTGGGGGCTACACCTTC.

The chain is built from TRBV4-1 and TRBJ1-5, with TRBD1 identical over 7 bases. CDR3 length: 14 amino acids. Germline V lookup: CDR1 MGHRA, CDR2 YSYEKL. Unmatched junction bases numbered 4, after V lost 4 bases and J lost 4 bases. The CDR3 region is CASSRTQGNQPQHF. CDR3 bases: TGCGCCAGCAGCCGGACACAGGGGAATCAGCCCCAGCATTTT.

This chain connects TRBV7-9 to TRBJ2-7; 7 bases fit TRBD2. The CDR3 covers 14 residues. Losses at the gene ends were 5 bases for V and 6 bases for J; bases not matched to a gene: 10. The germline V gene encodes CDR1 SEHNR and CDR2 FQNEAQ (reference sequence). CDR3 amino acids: CASSILALVGEQYF. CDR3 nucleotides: TGTGCCAGCAGCATACTAGCGCTGGTGGGCGAGCAGTACTTC.